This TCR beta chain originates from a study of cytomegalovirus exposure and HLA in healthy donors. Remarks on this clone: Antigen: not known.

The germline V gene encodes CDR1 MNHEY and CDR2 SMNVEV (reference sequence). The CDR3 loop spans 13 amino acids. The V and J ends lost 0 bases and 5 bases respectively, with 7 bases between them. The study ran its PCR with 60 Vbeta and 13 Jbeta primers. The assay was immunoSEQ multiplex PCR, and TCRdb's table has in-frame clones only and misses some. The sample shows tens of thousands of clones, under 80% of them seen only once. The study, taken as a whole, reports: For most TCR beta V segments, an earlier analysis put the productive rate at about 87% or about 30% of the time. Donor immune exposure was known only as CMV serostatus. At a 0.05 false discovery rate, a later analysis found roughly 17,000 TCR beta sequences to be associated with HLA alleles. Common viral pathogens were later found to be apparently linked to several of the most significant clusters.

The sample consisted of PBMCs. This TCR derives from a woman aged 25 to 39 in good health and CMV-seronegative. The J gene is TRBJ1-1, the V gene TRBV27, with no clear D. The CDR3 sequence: CASSLSSPTEAFF. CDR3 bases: TGTGCCAGCAGTTTATCTTCTCCTACTGAAGCTTTCTTT.